This passage covers 29 T cell receptor beta chains from one sample sequenced in a study of CD8+ T cells in alopecia areata. Sequencing used cDNA as its template, made by extracting RNA and reverse transcribing it. Assay: immunoSEQ multiplex PCR; the TCRdb copy retains only in-frame clones and omits some. The sample is made up of over 100,000 clones, none counted only once. Source material: lesional skin. The receptors were sampled from a C3H/HeJ mouse with alopecia areata. These mice share the MHC haplotype H2-k.

A word on this clone: Each gene name is a mouse one. The sequenced fragment ends 4 residues before the CDR3 boundary, so the rest is inferred from the germline J gene. The gene calls are TRBV19 and TRBJ2-7, with 7 bases matching TRBD2. The CDR3 is 11 residues long. Germline V gene sequence: CDR1 FNHDT, CDR2 SITEND (reference sequence). The chain's CDR3 is CASTGEYEQYF. The covered CDR3 bases are TGTGCCTCAACTGGGGAATAT.

There are a few counts of this clone. Genes and germline come from the mouse. The read falls 4 residues short of the CDR3 end, and the missing part is taken from the germline J gene. This chain links TRBV19 with TRBJ1-2, with a weak D call TRBD1 (5 bases). Trimming stripped 4 bases from V and 2 bases from J, with 9 bases between. Germline V gene lookup returns CDR1 FNHDT and CDR2 SITEND (reference sequence). CDR3 length: 13 residues. This CDR3 reads CASSPPGNSDYTF. CDR3 bases read: TGTGCCAGCAGTCCCCCAGGGAACTCC.

This clone has a handful of counts. The gene names here belong to mouse. With the read ending 4 residues before the CDR3 end, the germline J gene is used to fill in that end. The chain employs TRBV13-1 and TRBJ2-1, with D maybe TRBD1 (6 bases). This CDR3 spans 16 amino acids. Germline V lookup: CDR1 NSHNY, CDR2 SYGAGN. V lost 0 bases, J lost 5 bases, and 15 bases lay in between. The CDR3 is CASSDEPQGFHAEQFF. Partial CDR3 DNA: TGTGCCAGCAGTGATGAGCCCCAGGGGTTCCATGCT.

This clone came up a few times. Gene names refer to mouse genes. The read stops 4 residues short of the end of the CDR3; the missing end is completed from the germline J gene. The chain has TRBV31 and TRBJ2-1, with 8 positions matching TRBD2. This CDR3 is 15 amino acids long. Per germline, CDR1 GKSSPN and CDR2 SITVG. The CDR3 reads CAWSSWTGRGAEQFF. The CDR3 DNA, read in part, is TGTGCCTGGAGTTCTTGGACTGGGAGAGGGGCT.

On this clone: Mouse germline and gene names are used. The read halts 4 residues ahead of the CDR3 end, with the missing end drawn from the germline J gene. The rearrangement uses TRBV13-3 and TRBJ2-3; TRBD1 might be the D (6 bases). Germline V gene sequence: CDR1 NNHDY, CDR2 SYVADS. V lost 8 bases and J 3 bases, leaving 7 bases between the germline ends. The CDR3 is 11 amino acids. The CDR3 sequence: CASGTAETLYF. CDR3 bases read: TGTGCCAGTGGGACAGCAGAA.

This clone was seen a few times. Gene names are mouse gene names. The read halts 4 residues ahead of the CDR3 end, with the missing end drawn from the germline J gene. The V call is TRBV16, the J call TRBJ2-7; TRBD1 might be the D (6 bases). CDR3 length: 13 residues. The germline V and J ends were trimmed by 4 bases and 2 bases, with 9 bases remaining between them. Germline CDR1 is SGHSA and CDR2 is FRNQAP. The CDR3 sequence is CASSSTGTYEQYF. The part of the CDR3 DNA that was read is TGTGCAAGCAGCTCCACAGGGACCTAT.

Concerning this clone: Genes and germline come from the mouse. The sequenced fragment ends 4 residues before the CDR3 boundary, so the rest is inferred from the germline J gene. The chain combines TRBV13-3 with TRBJ2-1, with D maybe TRBD1 (6 bases). Looked up from germline, CDR1 is NNHDY and CDR2 is SYVADS. CDR3 size: 14 residues. The V and J ends lost 6 bases and 5 bases respectively, with 15 bases between them. The part of the CDR3 DNA that was read is TGTGCCAGCAAGGGGGAGAAATATGATGCT. This sequence encodes CASKGEKYDA. The whole CDR3 sequence reads CASKGEKYDAEQFF.

This clone was observed many times. Gene names denote mouse genes. With the read ending 4 residues before the CDR3 end, the germline J gene is used to fill in that end. The genes are TRBV13-3 and TRBJ2-1, with a possible D match to TRBD1 (6 bases). The length of the CDR3 is 15 residues. V lost 5 bases to trimming and J lost 0 bases, with 12 bases between them. Germline CDR1 and CDR2: NNHDY and SYVADS. The covered CDR3 bases are TGTGCCAGCAGAAACAGGGCTTCTAACTATGCT. Amino acid sequence: CASRNRASNYA. The full CDR3 protein reads CASRNRASNYAEQFF.

This clone was found many times. Gene names and germline refer to mouse. The read halts 4 residues ahead of the CDR3 end, with the missing end drawn from the germline J gene. The chain combines TRBV13-3 with TRBJ2-1; TRBD2 aligns across 7 bases. The germline V gene has CDR1 NNHDY and CDR2 SYVADS. This CDR3 has 13 residues. After removal of 7 bases from V and 0 bases from J, the junction contained 1 base not matched to a gene. Partial CDR3 DNA: TGTGCCAGCGGGGGGGGTAACTATGCT. Protein: CASGGGNYA. The CDR3 in its entirety is CASGGGNYAEQFF.

This clone appeared many times. Gene and germline names: mouse. The read comes to an end 4 residues before the CDR3 does, leaving the germline J gene to fill in the end. The chain employs TRBV13-3 and TRBJ2-7; 8 nucleotides align to TRBD2. Germline lookup yields CDR1 NNHDY and CDR2 SYVADS. There are 15 residues in the CDR3. With V trimmed by 2 bases and J by 0 bases, 4 bases remained unmatched. Incomplete CDR3 DNA: TGTGCCAGCAGTGAGGGGGGGGCAAGCTCCTAT. Translated, it gives CASSEGGASSY. The entire CDR3 sequence reads CASSEGGASSYEQYF.

This clone was seen only a few times. Gene labels here are mouse ones. The CDR3 end lies 4 residues beyond the end of the read and is filled in from the germline J gene. The V and J genes are TRBV13-1 and TRBJ2-1, with D possibly being TRBD1 (6 bases). The CDR3 runs to 14 residues. Per the germline V gene, CDR1 is NSHNY and CDR2 is SYGAGN. The V gene lost 2 bases and the J gene lost 6 bases, with 12 bases spanning the gap. CDR3 DNA, as far as it was read: TGTGCCAGCAGTGACCACCCAGGGGTTGCT. Translation: CASSDHPGVA. The whole CDR3 reads CASSDHPGVAEQFF.

Remarks on this clone: The listed genes are named as in mouse. The read ends 4 residues shy of where the CDR3 ends; the end is completed using the germline J gene. The gene calls are TRBV13-3 and TRBJ2-1; 9 bases line up with TRBD2. Germline V gene sequence: CDR1 NNHDY, CDR2 SYVADS. The CDR3 loop spans 13 amino acids. CDR3 DNA (partial): TGTGCCAGCAGTTTTGGGGGGGCGGCT. This encodes CASSFGGAA. The whole CDR3 region reads CASSFGGAAEQFF.

As for this clone: At residue 11, the TCRdb protein departs from the DNA translation, so the protein shown here was derived from the DNA itself. Each gene name is a mouse one. The DNA ends 3 residues before the CDR3 does, and the rest of the CDR3 is filled in from the germline J gene. The chain recombines TRBV13-1 with TRBJ1-3; a possible D gene is TRBD1 (5 bases). From germline, CDR1 is NSHNY and CDR2 SYGAGN. Trimming cost V 5 bases and J 0 bases, with 9 bases left between them. The CDR3 consists of 14 residues. Incomplete CDR3 DNA: TGTGCCAGCAGAAATGACAGTTCTGGAAATACG. It is translated as CASRNDSSGNT. The CDR3 reads in full as CASRNDSSGNTLYF.

This clone was counted many times. Mouse gene names apply. The read halts 4 residues ahead of the CDR3 end, with the missing end drawn from the germline J gene. This sequence joins TRBV13-3 and TRBJ2-1; TRBD1 aligns across 9 bases. Germline V CDR1 and CDR2: NNHDY, SYVADS. The CDR3 runs to 15 residues. J lost 6 bases, V lost 0 bases, and 4 bases had no gene match. The CDR3 reads CASSDADRGIAEQFF. The sequenced CDR3 bases are TGTGCCAGCAGTGATGCTGACAGGGGGATTGCT.

This clone was counted ten times or more. The gene names here belong to mouse. The read ends 4 residues early relative to the CDR3; the germline J gene fills the gap. Other DNA sequences in the sample encode the same CDR3. V and J are TRBV13-3 and TRBJ2-5; 8 bases line up with TRBD1. Germline lookup yields CDR1 NNHDY and CDR2 SYVADS. The CDR3 sequence is 13 residues long. CDR3 DNA, as far as it was read: TGTGCCAGCAGGGCAGGGGGCGCGGAC. Translated, it gives CASRAGGAD. In full, the CDR3 reads CASRAGGADTQYF.

The sample holds a few counts of this clone. The genes and germline here are from mouse. The read ends 4 residues shy of where the CDR3 ends; the end is completed using the germline J gene. The V and J genes are TRBV5 and TRBJ2-1; tentative D call: TRBD2 (5 bases). This CDR3 spans 15 amino acids. CDR1 LGHNA and CDR2 YNLKQL come from the germline V gene (reference sequence). V gave up 0 bases and J gave up 2 bases, with 8 bases separating them. CDR3 DNA, as far as it was read: TGTGCCAGCAGCCAAGAACTGGCCGACTATGCT. Its protein product is CASSQELADYA. The CDR3, in full, reads CASSQELADYAEQFF.

With respect to this clone: All gene names here are mouse names. The read is 4 residues too short to cover the CDR3 end, so that end is filled in from the germline J gene. The chain has TRBV19 and TRBJ2-4; 9 bases are a match to TRBD1. Germline loops: CDR1 FNHDT, CDR2 SITEND (reference sequence). This CDR3 spans 15 amino acids. The CDR3 sequence is CASSPIQGAENTLYF. The CDR3 DNA, read in part, is TGTGCCAGCAGTCCCATACAGGGGGCGGAAAAC.

This clone was counted a few times. The listed genes are named as in mouse. The read halts 4 residues ahead of the CDR3 end, with the missing end drawn from the germline J gene. The rearrangement links TRBV13-3 to TRBJ2-1; perhaps TRBD2 as D (7 bases). CDR3 length: 15 amino acids. Germline-derived CDR1 and CDR2 are NNHDY and SYVADS. CDR3: CASSLTWGAGAEQFF. Partial CDR3 DNA: TGTGCCAGCAGTCTTACGTGGGGGGCGGGGGCT.

With regard to this clone: Gene names and germline match the mouse. The sequence runs out 4 residues before the end of the CDR3; the remainder is reconstructed from the germline J gene. The rearrangement uses TRBV13-1 and TRBJ1-1, with D tentatively TRBD1 (6 bases). V dropped 1 base and J dropped 1 base, with 8 bases sitting between them. Germline CDR1 NSHNY, CDR2 SYGAGN. The CDR3 is 14 amino acids. The DNA read from the CDR3 is TGTGCCAGCAGTGATACAGGGAGAAACACA. This sequence encodes CASSDTGRNT. The complete CDR3 protein is CASSDTGRNTEVFF.

This clone was recorded a few times. Gene labels here are mouse ones. The CDR3 is cut off 4 residues early in the read; its end comes from the germline J gene. The genes are TRBV1 and TRBJ1-1, with D perhaps matching TRBD1 (6 bases). Trimming cost V 1 base and J 0 bases, with 12 bases left between them. The CDR3 has 16 residues. CDR1 is NSQYPW, CDR2 LRSPGD, per germline (reference sequence). The covered CDR3 bases are TGCACCTGCAGTGCAGCCTCCGGGACAACAAACACA. This encodes CTCSAASGTTNT. The full CDR3 reads CTCSAASGTTNTEVFF.

To note about this clone: These gene names are mouse names. The sequence runs out 4 residues before the end of the CDR3; the remainder is reconstructed from the germline J gene. The chain couples TRBV16 to TRBJ2-5, with D possibly matching TRBD2 (7 bases). With 1 base removed from V and 3 bases from J, the gap between germline ends came to 14 bases. This CDR3 spans 16 amino acids. The germline V gene encodes CDR1 SGHSA and CDR2 FRNQAP. Incomplete CDR3 DNA: TGTGCAAGCAGCTTAGGTGGGGGGCGGGGGCAAGAC. Encoded protein: CASSLGGGRGQD. The whole CDR3 protein is CASSLGGGRGQDTQYF.

The table lists this clone with a few counts. Germline and genes here are mouse. The CDR3 end falls 4 residues outside the read, so it is completed with the germline J gene. The chain has TRBV26 and TRBJ2-1, with 7 bases lining up with TRBD1. The CDR3 runs 12 residues. Germline CDR1 KGHPV, CDR2 FQNQEV (reference sequence). V shed 9 bases, J shed 4 bases, and the junction held 3 bases outside the gene matches. The CDR3 here is CARGTEYAEQFF. The CDR3 DNA, read in part, is TGTGCCAGGGGGACAGAATATGCT.

In regard to this clone: Gene names are the mouse ones. Coverage ceases 4 residues before the CDR3 finishes, and the germline J gene fills in the end. The rearrangement links TRBV13-3 to TRBJ2-1, with D maybe TRBD1 (6 bases). The CDR3 loop spans 13 amino acids. Germline-derived CDR1 and CDR2 are NNHDY and SYVADS. This chain's CDR3 is CASSDPTGTEQFF. The part of the CDR3 DNA that was read is TGTGCCAGCAGTGATCCAACAGGGACT.

This clone has just a few counts. The gene names here belong to mouse. Coverage ceases 4 residues before the CDR3 finishes, and the germline J gene fills in the end. This chain uses TRBV13-2 with TRBJ1-2; 7 bases are a match to TRBD1. The germline V gene has CDR1 NNHNN and CDR2 SYGAGS (reference sequence). J was trimmed by 2 bases and V by 1 base; bases with no gene match: 5. The CDR3 length is 15 residues. The sequenced CDR3 bases are TGTGCCAGCGGTGATTGGGCAGGGGGGAACTCC. This translates into CASGDWAGGNS. In full, the CDR3 is CASGDWAGGNSDYTF.

This clone came up a few times. Each gene name is a mouse one. The read falls 4 residues short of the CDR3 end, and the missing part is taken from the germline J gene. The chain combines TRBV13-2 with TRBJ2-7; TRBD1 is a possible D gene (6 bases). Per germline, CDR1 NNHNN and CDR2 SYGAGS (reference sequence). The CDR3 is 14 amino acids. The germline V and J ends were trimmed by 2 bases and 0 bases, with 9 bases remaining between them. This CDR3 is CASGERDNSYEQYF. CDR3 DNA, as far as it was read: TGTGCCAGCGGTGAAAGGGACAACTCCTAT.

Remarks on this clone: Gene names follow the mouse nomenclature. The sequenced CDR3 bases are TGTGCCAGCAGCCAAGATGGGGGGGGGTTTTCCAACGAA. The encoded protein is CASSQDGGGFSNE. The full-length CDR3 reads as CASSQDGGGFSNERLFF. This chain joins TRBV5 and TRBJ1-4; D might be TRBD1 (5 bases). With the read ending 4 residues before the CDR3 end, the germline J gene is used to fill in that end. Trimming took off 0 bases at V and 0 bases at J, with 11 bases between the two ends. CDR1 is LGHNA, CDR2 YNLKQL, per germline (reference sequence). This CDR3 has 17 amino acids.

With respect to this clone: Mouse gene names and germline throughout. Sequencing ends 4 residues short of the CDR3 end; the germline J gene provides the rest. The genes are TRBV5 and TRBJ2-3, with 10 bases fitting TRBD1. The CDR3 loop spans 16 amino acids. CDR1 LGHNA and CDR2 YNLKQL come from the germline V gene (reference sequence). V dropped 1 base and J dropped 2; count of bases not matched to a gene: 3. The part of the CDR3 DNA that was read is TGTGCCAGCAGCCAAGGGACAGGGGGGGATGCAGAA. Protein sequence: CASSQGTGGDAE. The entire CDR3 protein is CASSQGTGGDAETLYF.

With regard to this clone: Gene names denote mouse genes. The read comes to an end 4 residues before the CDR3 does, leaving the germline J gene to fill in the end. V and J are TRBV14 and TRBJ1-4, with D tentatively TRBD1 (5 bases). This CDR3 region has 17 residues. Germline V CDR1 and CDR2: SGHDT, FRDEAV. The CDR3 here is CASSFLGEDWMGERLFF. The sequenced CDR3 bases are TGTGCCAGCAGTTTCCTAGGGGAGGATTGGATGGGCGAA.

This clone was detected a few times. Gene names refer to mouse genes. The missing CDR3 end, 4 residues past where the read stops, is filled in from the germline J gene. V gene TRBV13-3 combines with J gene TRBJ2-7; 10 nucleotides match TRBD1. CDR3 length: 14 amino acids. Germline CDR1 is NNHDY and CDR2 is SYVADS. This CDR3 is CASSRRDRGDEQYF. CDR3 bases read: TGTGCCAGCAGTCGCCGGGACAGGGGAGAT.